This T cell receptor (beta chain) was captured in a study of T cells in Graves' hyperthyroidism and ophthalmopathy. Using RNA transcripts as the source, TCR beta CDR3 regions were amplified. With the HTBI primer set, the TCR CDR3 went through a first round of RT-PCR. MiXCR, run by TCRdb on the multiplex PCR reads, gives a single entry per CDR3 protein. The data contain about 620,000 distinct CDR3 sequences, 15% to 20% of them singletons. Germline CDR1 MGHDK, CDR2 SYGVNS. V shed 2 bases and J shed 5 bases, with 21 bases lying between them. The CDR3 contains 17 residues. Ten or more counts support this clonotype. Antigen: not known. Regarding the study as a whole: The blood repertoire included most of the expanded thyroid clonotypes above 0.001.

This chain uses TRBV25-1 with TRBJ1-2; a possible D gene is TRBD1 (5 bases). The sequencing sample was made of blood. This sequence originates from a woman aged 25 to 39 with Graves' hyperthyroidism. In nucleotides, the CDR3 is TGTGCCAGCAGTGAACCGGGGATGGGCCTCGAGGGGTATGGCTACACCTTC. This encodes CASSEPGMGLEGYGYTF.